These 3 T cell receptor beta chains share one sample of origin, sequenced in a study of T cell repertoires in cytomegalovirus infection. In TCRdb, the reads were re-called with MiXCR into one record per CDR3 protein. This sample has 350,000 to 550,000 distinct CDR3 sequences, with about a third found just once. Sequencing was performed on PBMCs. The receptors here all came from a human donor in good health (CMV status not recorded). Some clones in this sample may be carry-over from other donors' samples.

This clonotype has just a few counts. The chain joins TRBV4-2 to TRBJ1-1; TRBD1 agrees at 7 bases. J lost 6 bases, V lost 3 bases, and 4 bases had no gene match. CDR1 is LGHNA, CDR2 YNFKEQ, per germline. This CDR3 contains 13 residues. The chain's CDR3 is CASSQTGYAEAFF. Written as DNA, the CDR3 is TGTGCCAGCAGCCAGACAGGGTACGCTGAAGCTTTCTTT.

Details on this clonotype: As the CDR3 is not closed by the conserved phenylalanine or tryptophan, this likely results from a read error. This chain links TRBV12-3 or TRBV12-4 with TRBJ1-5; D is unresolved. Trimming shortened V by 10 bases and J by 3 bases, and 22 bases separated the two germline ends. The CDR3 is made up of 16 amino acids. For the CDR3, the DNA is TGTGCCATACGGGAAGAAATAAGGTTTCTCAATCAGCCCCAGCATTTG. Residues: CAIREEIRFLNQPQHL.

The V and J genes are TRBV12-3 or TRBV12-4 and TRBJ1-2; D might be TRBD1 (6 bases). Trimming cost V 5 bases and J 4 bases, with 14 bases left between them. CDR3 length: 14 residues. The CDR3 loop reads CASSTDRRVYGYTF. The CDR3 region has the DNA TGTGCCAGCAGTACCGACAGGCGGGTCTATGGCTACACCTTC.